This T cell receptor beta chain was found in a study of cytomegalovirus exposure and HLA in healthy donors. The CDR3 sequence is 15 residues long. V shed 1 base, J shed 7 bases, and the junction held 5 bases outside the gene matches. CDR1 is MNHEY, CDR2 SMNVEV, per germline (reference sequence). Researchers ran the PCR with 60 Vbeta and 13 Jbeta primers. The protocol was immunoSEQ multiplex PCR, while the TCRdb copy is restricted to in-frame clones and leaves out a portion. The table lists more than 95,000 clones, with approximately 0.93% in the top ten. The chain joins TRBV27 to TRBJ2-1, with 9 bases lining up with TRBD2. The sequence came from a man younger than 35 in good health and CMV-seronegative. Sequenced input: PBMCs. DNA of the CDR3: TGTGCCAGCAGTTTATTACTAGCGGGCCCAAATGAGCAGTTCTTC. Protein sequence: CASSLLLAGPNEQFF.